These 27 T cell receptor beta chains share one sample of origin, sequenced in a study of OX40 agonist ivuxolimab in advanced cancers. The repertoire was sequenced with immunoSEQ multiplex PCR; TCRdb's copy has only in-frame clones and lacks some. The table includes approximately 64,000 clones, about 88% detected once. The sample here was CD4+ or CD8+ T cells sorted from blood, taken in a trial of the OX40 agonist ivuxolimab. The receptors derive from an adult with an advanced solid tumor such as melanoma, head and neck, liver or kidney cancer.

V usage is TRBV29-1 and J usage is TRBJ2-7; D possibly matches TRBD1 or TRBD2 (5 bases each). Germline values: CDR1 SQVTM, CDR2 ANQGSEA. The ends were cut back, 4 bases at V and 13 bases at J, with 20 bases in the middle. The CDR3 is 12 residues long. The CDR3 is CSVVFSGTLVYF. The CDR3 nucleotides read TGCAGCGTTGTCTTTTCCGGGACCCTCGTCTACTTC.

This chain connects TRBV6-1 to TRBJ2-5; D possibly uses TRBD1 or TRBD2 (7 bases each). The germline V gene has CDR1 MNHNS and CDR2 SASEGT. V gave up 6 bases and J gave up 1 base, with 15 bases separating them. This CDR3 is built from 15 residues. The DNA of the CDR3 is TGTGCCAGCAGGGGAGGGGGCGCGGGCCAAGAGACCCAGTACTTC. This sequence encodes CASRGGGAGQETQYF.

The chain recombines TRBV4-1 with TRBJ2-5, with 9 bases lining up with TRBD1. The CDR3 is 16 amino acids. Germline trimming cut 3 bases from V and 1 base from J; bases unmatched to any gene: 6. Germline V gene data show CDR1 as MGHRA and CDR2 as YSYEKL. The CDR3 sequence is CASSQGQGGGQETQYF. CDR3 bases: TGCGCCAGCAGCCAGGGACAGGGAGGGGGCCAAGAGACCCAGTACTTC.

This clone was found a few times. The CDR3 nucleotides read TGCAGTGCTAGAACGTACGAGCAGTACTTC. This encodes CSARTYEQYF. The chain is built from TRBV20-1 and TRBJ2-7; D gene uncertain. The germline V gene encodes CDR1 DFQATT and CDR2 SNEGSKA (reference sequence). The CDR3 runs 10 residues. V lost 2 bases, J lost 4 bases, and 3 bases lay in between.

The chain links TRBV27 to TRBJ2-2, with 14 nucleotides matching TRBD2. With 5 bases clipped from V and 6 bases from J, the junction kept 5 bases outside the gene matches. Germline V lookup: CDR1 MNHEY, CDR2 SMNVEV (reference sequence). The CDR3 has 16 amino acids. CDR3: CASSPGLAGAAGELFF. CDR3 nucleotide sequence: TGTGCCAGCAGTCCGGGACTAGCGGGAGCGGCCGGGGAGCTGTTTTTT.

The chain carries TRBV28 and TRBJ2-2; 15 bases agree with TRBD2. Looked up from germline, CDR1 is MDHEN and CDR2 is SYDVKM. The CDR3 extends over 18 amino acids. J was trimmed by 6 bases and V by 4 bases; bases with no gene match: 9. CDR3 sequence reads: CASSSHRTSGRAAGELFF. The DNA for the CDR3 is TGTGCCAGCAGTTCACACCGGACTAGCGGGAGGGCCGCCGGGGAGCTGTTTTTT. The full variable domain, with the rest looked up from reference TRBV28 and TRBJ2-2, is DVKVTQSSRYLVKRTGEKVFLECVQDMDHENMFWYRQDPGLGLRLIYFSYDVKMKEKGDIPEGYSVSREKKERFSLILESASTNQTSMYLCASSSHRTSGRAAGELFFGEGSRLTVL.

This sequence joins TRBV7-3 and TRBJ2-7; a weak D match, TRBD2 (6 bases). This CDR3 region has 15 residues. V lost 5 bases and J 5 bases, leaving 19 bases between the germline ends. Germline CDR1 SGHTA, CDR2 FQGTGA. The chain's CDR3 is CASSPLGGDYNEQYF. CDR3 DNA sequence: TGTGCCAGCAGCCCCCTAGGCGGGGATTATAACGAGCAGTACTTC.

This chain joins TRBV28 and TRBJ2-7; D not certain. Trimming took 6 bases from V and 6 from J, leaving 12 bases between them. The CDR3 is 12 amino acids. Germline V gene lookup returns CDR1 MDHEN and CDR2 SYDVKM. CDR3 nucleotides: TGTGCCAGCAGGAGCTCGTACCTCGAGCAGTACTTC. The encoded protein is CASRSSYLEQYF.

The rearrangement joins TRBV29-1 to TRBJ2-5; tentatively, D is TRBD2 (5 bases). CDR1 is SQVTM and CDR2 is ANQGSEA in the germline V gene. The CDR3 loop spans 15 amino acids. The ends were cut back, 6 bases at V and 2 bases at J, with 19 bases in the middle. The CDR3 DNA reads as TGCAGCGTCAGTCATGGGCTAGCCTTTCAAGAGACCCAGTACTTC. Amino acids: CSVSHGLAFQETQYF.

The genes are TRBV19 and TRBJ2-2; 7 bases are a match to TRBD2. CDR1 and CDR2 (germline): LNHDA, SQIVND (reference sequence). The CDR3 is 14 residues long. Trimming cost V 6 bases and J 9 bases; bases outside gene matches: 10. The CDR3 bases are TGTGCCAGTAGACAATTGACTAGCACTCGGGAGCTGTTTTTT. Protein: CASRQLTSTRELFF.

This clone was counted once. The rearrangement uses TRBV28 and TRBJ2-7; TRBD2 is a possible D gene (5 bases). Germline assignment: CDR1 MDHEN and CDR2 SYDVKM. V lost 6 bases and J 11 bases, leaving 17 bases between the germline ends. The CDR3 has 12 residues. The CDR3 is CASSSGGRKEYF. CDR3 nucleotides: TGTGCCAGCAGCTCAGGAGGTCGGAAGGAGTACTTC.

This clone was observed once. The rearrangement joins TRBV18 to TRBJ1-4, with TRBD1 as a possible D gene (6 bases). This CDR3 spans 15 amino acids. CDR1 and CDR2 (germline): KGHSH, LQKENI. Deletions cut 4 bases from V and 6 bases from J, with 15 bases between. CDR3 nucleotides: TGTGCCAGCTCACTACAGGACAGCTCTCATGAAAAACTGTTTTTT. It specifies CASSLQDSSHEKLFF.

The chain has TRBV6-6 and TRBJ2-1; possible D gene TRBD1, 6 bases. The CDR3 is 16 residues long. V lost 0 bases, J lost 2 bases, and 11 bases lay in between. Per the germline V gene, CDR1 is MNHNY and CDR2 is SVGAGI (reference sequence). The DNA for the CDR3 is TGTGCCAGCAGTTACTCGTCTGGGGGCGCCTACAATGAGCAGTTCTTC. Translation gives CASSYSSGGAYNEQFF.

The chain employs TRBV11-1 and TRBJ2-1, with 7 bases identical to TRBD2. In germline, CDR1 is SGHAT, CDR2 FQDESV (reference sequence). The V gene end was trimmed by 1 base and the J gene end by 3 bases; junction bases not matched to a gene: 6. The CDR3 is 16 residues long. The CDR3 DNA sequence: TGTGCCAGCAGCTTAGGAGCGGGGCCCCTCTACAATGAGCAGTTCTTC. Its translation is CASSLGAGPLYNEQFF.

CDR3: CATSRFSGQSYEQYF. CDR3 nucleotides: TGTGCCACCAGCAGATTTAGTGGGCAATCCTACGAGCAGTACTTC. The rearrangement uses TRBV15 and TRBJ2-7; D gene unclear. The CDR3 is 15 amino acids. Trimming took off 2 bases at V and 1 base at J, with 12 bases between the two ends. Germline loops: CDR1 LNHNV, CDR2 YYDKDF (reference sequence).

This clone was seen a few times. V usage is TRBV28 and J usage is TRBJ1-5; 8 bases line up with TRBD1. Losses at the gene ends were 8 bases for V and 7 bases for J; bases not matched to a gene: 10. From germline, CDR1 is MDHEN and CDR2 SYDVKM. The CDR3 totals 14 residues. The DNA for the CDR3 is TGTGCCAGCTCCAAGGACAGGGTTAGGCAGCCCCAGCATTTT. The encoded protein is CASSKDRVRQPQHF.

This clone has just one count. The CDR3 DNA reads TGCGCCAGCAGCCGGGGAACTAGCGGGAGGGTGGCAGATACGCAGTATTTT. Translation: CASSRGTSGRVADTQYF. V gene TRBV5-1 combines with J gene TRBJ2-3; 13 bases agree with TRBD2. From germline, CDR1 is SGHRS and CDR2 YFSETQ. Trimming cost V 4 bases and J 4 bases; bases outside gene matches: 9. The CDR3 spans 17 residues. Complete variable domain (other parts from reference TRBV5-1 and TRBJ2-3): KAGVTQTPRYLIKTRGQQVTLSCSPISGHRSVSWYQQTPGQGLQFLFEYFSETQRNKGNFPGRFSGRQFSNSRSEMNVSTLELGDSALYLCASSRGTSGRVADTQYFGPGTRLTVL.

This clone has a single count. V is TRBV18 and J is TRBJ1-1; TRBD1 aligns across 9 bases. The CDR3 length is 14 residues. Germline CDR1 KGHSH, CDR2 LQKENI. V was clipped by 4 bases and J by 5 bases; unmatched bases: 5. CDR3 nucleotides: TGTGCCAGCTCACTTTCGGGACAGGGAACTGAAGCTTTCTTT. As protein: CASSLSGQGTEAFF. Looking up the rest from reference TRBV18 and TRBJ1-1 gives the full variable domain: NAGVMQNPRHLVRRRGQEARLRCSPMKGHSHVYWYRQLPEEGLKFMVYLQKENIIDESGMPKERFSAEFPKEGPSILRIQQVVRGDSAAYFCASSLSGQGTEAFFGQGTRLTVV.

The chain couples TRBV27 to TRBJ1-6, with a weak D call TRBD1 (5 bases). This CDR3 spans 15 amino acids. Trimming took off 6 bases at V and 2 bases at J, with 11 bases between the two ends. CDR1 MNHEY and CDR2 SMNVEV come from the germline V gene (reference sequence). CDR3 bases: TGTGCCAGCAGGATCGGGACGGCCTATAATTCACCCCTCCACTTT. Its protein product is CASRIGTAYNSPLHF.

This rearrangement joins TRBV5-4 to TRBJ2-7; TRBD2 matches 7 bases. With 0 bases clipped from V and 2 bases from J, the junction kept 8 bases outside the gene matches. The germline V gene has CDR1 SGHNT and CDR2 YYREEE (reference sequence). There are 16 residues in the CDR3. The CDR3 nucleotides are TGTGCCAGCAGCTTGGCCGGATTAGCGGGTACCTACGAGCAGTACTTC. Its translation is CASSLAGLAGTYEQYF.

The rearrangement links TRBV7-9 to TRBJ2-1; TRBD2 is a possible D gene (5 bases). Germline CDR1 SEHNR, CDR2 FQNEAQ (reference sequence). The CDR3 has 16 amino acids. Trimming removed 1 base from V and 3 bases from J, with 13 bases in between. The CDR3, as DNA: TGTGCCAGCAGCTTAGACGGGATCAGAATCTACAATGAGCAGTTCTTC. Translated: CASSLDGIRIYNEQFF.

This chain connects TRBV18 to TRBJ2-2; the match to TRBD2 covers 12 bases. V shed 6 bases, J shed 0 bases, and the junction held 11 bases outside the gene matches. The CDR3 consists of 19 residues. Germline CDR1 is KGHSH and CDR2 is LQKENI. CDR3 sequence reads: CASSPLPGLAGSNTGELFF. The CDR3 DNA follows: TGTGCCAGCTCGCCTCTCCCGGGACTAGCGGGTTCGAACACCGGGGAGCTGTTTTTT.

The CDR3 coding sequence is TGTGCCAGCAGCTTCTTCGCCGGGACGCAAACCCTCTCCGAGCAGTACTTC. Its translation: CASSFFAGTQTLSEQYF. The chain employs TRBV7-6 and TRBJ2-7; TRBD1 or TRBD2 may be the D gene (5 bases each). With 3 bases removed from V and 6 bases from J, the gap between germline ends came to 24 bases. The CDR3 loop spans 17 amino acids. Germline V gene data show CDR1 as SGHVS and CDR2 as FNYEAQ.

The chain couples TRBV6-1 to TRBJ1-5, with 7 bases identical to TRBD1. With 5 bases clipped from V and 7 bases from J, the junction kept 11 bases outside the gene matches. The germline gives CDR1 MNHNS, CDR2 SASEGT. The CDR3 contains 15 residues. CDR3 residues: CASSSGQAGGQPQHF. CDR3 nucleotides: TGTGCCAGCAGTTCCGGACAGGCAGGGGGGCAGCCCCAGCATTTT.

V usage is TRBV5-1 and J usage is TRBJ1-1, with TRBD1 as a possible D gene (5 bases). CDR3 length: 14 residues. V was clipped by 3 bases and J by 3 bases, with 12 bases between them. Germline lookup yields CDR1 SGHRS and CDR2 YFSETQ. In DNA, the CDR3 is TGCGCCAGCAGCTCGCGGGGGTTTGACACTGAAGCTTTCTTT. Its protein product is CASSSRGFDTEAFF.

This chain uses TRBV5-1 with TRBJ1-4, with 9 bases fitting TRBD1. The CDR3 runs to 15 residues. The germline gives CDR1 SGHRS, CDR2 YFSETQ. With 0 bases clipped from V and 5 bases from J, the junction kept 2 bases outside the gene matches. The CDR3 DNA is TGCGCCAGCAGCTTGGAAGGGACAGGGAATGAAAAACTGTTTTTT. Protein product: CASSLEGTGNEKLFF.

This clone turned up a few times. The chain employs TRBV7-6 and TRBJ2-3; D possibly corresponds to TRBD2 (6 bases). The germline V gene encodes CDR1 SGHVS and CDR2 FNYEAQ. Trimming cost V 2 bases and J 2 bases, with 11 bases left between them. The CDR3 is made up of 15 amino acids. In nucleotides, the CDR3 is TGTGCCAGCAGCTTATTGGGGACTGACACAGATACGCAGTATTTT. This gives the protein CASSLLGTDTDTQYF. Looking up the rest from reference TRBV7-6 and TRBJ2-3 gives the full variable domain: GAGVSQSPRYKVTKRGQDVALRCDPISGHVSLYWYRQALGQGPEFLTYFNYEAQQDKSGLPNDRFSAERPEGSISTLTIQRTEQRDSAMYRCASSLLGTDTDTQYFGPGTRLTVL.